This TCR beta chain comes out of a study of glioma-infiltrating T cells after dendritic cell vaccination. The overall study: Samples are from glioblastoma patients in Phase I and II dendritic cell vaccine trials. At biweekly intervals, patients got three intradermal dendritic cell vaccine injections.

Specified time point: after dendritic cell vaccination, including at tumor progression/relapse. V dropped 4 bases and J dropped 4 bases, with 7 bases sitting between them. Germline V gene sequence: CDR1 SQVTM, CDR2 ANQGSEA. The CDR3 consists of 12 residues. Findings of the study overall: Higher pretreatment TIL content predicted longer progression-free time and survival.

Amplification used 60 V beta primers and 13 J beta primers. This table comes from immunoSEQ multiplex PCR, and its TCRdb copy is limited to in-frame clones, with some not included. The data show 90,000 to 110,000 clones, around 91% seen once. This clone was seen only a few times. The antigen is undetermined. The material sequenced was blood, taken after dendritic cell vaccination. V is TRBV29-1 and J is TRBJ1-4; D is uncertain. This sequence was found in a human donor with glioblastoma. As DNA, the CDR3 is TGCAGCGTTGGGCCGAATAATGAAAAACTGTTTTTT. Encoded protein: CSVGPNNEKLFF.